These 19 T cell receptor beta chains were sequenced from one sample in a study of CD8+ T cells in alopecia areata. cDNA prepared by RNA extraction and subsequent reverse transcription served as the template for sequencing. Clones were read by immunoSEQ multiplex PCR, and TCRdb kept only the in-frame ones, dropping some. The specimen has about 6,000 clones, none found just once. Cells that came from pooled cutaneous lymph nodes were sorted using CD4, CD8alpha, NKG2D, NKG2ACE and other markers. The sample consisted of CD8+ T cells sorted from a lymph node. All receptors come from a C3H/HeJ mouse with alopecia areata. These mice share the MHC haplotype H2-k.

Concerning this clone itself: Gene names refer to mouse genes. The read stops 4 residues short of the end of the CDR3; the missing end is completed from the germline J gene. The chain couples TRBV1 to TRBJ2-5; 9 bases align to TRBD2. The CDR3 is 15 residues long. Unmatched junction bases numbered 3, after V lost 3 bases and J lost 2 bases. CDR1 is NSQYPW, CDR2 LRSPGD, per germline (reference sequence). The CDR3 bases that were read are TGCACCTGCAGTGCGAGACTGGGGGTCCAAGAC. Its translation is CTCSARLGVQD. The full-length CDR3 reads as CTCSARLGVQDTQYF.

This clone counts as medium-sized. Mouse gene names and germline throughout. The read ends 4 residues early relative to the CDR3; the germline J gene fills the gap. This chain uses TRBV1 with TRBJ2-7; D gene unclear. Germline CDR1 reads NSQYPW; CDR2 reads LRSPGD (reference sequence). This CDR3 has 12 residues. The CDR3 reads CTCSAWRYEQYF. The CDR3 bases that were read are TGCACCTGCAGTGCCTGGAGATAT.

The sample holds many counts of this clone. The genes are named according to mouse. Sequencing ends 4 residues short of the CDR3 end; the germline J gene provides the rest. This sequence joins TRBV13-2 and TRBJ2-4; 10 bases fit TRBD2. The CDR3 sequence is 15 residues long. The trim removed 2 bases at V and 1 base at J, leaving 1 base unmatched. In germline, CDR1 is NNHNN, CDR2 SYGAGS (reference sequence). The CDR3 bases that were read are TGTGCCAGCGGTGACTGGGGGGGCGGTCAAAAC. Its translation: CASGDWGGGQN. The full CDR3 is CASGDWGGGQNTLYF.

This clone was picked up many times. Genes here carry mouse names. The observed sequence ends 4 residues before the CDR3 terminus, with the missing tail filled in from the germline J gene. V gene TRBV13-2 combines with J gene TRBJ2-5; TRBD2 aligns across 7 bases. V dropped 2 bases and J dropped 2; count of bases not matched to a gene: 2. The CDR3 extends over 14 amino acids. Germline values: CDR1 NNHNN, CDR2 SYGAGS (reference sequence). CDR3 loop: CASGELGGQDTQYF. The CDR3 bases that were read are TGTGCCAGCGGTGAATTGGGGGGCCAAGAC.

This clone was detected a few times. Each gene name is a mouse one. The read terminates 4 residues ahead of where the CDR3 ends, so the germline J gene completes it. This sample includes further DNA sequences coding for the same CDR3. The chain uses TRBV31 and TRBJ2-5; 9 nucleotides align to TRBD2. This CDR3 has 13 amino acids. From germline, CDR1 is GKSSPN and CDR2 SITVG. Trimming cost V 3 bases and J 2 bases; bases outside gene matches: 0. Partial CDR3 DNA: TGTGCCTGGAGGGACTGGGGCCAAGAC. Its translation is CAWRDWGQD. The full CDR3 reads CAWRDWGQDTQYF. The variable domain in full, with the rest retrieved from reference TRBV31 and TRBJ2-5, is AQTIHQWPVAEIKAVGSPLSLGCTIKGKSSPNLYWYWQATGGTLQQLFYSITVGQVESVVQLNLSASRPKDDQFILSTEKLLLSHSGFYLCAWRDWGQDTQYFGPGTRLLVL.

This clone was counted ten times or more. Gene names follow the mouse nomenclature. Coverage ceases 4 residues before the CDR3 finishes, and the germline J gene fills in the end. The chain links TRBV13-3 to TRBJ2-5, with D unclear. The CDR3 loop spans 11 amino acids. CDR1 NNHDY and CDR2 SYVADS come from the germline V gene. The chain's CDR3 is CASSVGDTQYF. The sequenced CDR3 bases are TGTGCCAGCAGTGTTGGAGAC.

Many counts were recorded for this clone. Mouse germline and gene names are used. CDR3 in amino acids: CASSLNRGGEVFF. CDR3 DNA (partial): TGTGCTAGCAGTTTAAACAGGGGTGGA. The J gene is TRBJ1-1, the V gene TRBV29; TRBD1 aligns across 7 bases. The CDR3 end lies 4 residues beyond the end of the read and is filled in from the germline J gene. This CDR3 has 13 amino acids. Germline V gives CDR1 MSHET, CDR2 SYDVDS.

This clone was observed at least ten times. Genes and germline come from the mouse. The read stops 4 residues short of the end of the CDR3; the missing end is completed from the germline J gene. The chain couples TRBV19 to TRBJ2-7; tentatively, D is TRBD2 (6 bases). This CDR3 is built from 14 residues. V shed 2 bases and J shed 0 bases, with 9 bases lying between them. The germline gives CDR1 FNHDT, CDR2 SITEND (reference sequence). The CDR3 sequence is CASSIWGSSYEQYF. The CDR3 bases that were read are TGTGCCAGCAGTATTTGGGGGAGCTCCTAT. Looking up the rest from reference TRBV19 and TRBJ2-7 gives the full variable domain: GGIITQTPKFLIGQEGQKLTLKCQQNFNHDTMYWYRQDSGKGLRLIYYSITENDLQKGDLSEGYDASREKKSSFSLTVTSAQKNEMAVFLCASSIWGSSYEQYFGPGTRLTVL.

This clone was found many times. Gene names are the mouse ones. The read halts 4 residues ahead of the CDR3 end, with the missing end drawn from the germline J gene. This chain links TRBV4 with TRBJ2-2; the match to TRBD2 covers 11 bases. After removal of 3 bases from V and 5 bases from J, the junction contained 2 bases not matched to a gene. The germline V gene has CDR1 LGHDT and CDR2 YNNKQL (reference sequence). The CDR3 runs to 15 residues. CDR3 bases read: TGTGCCAGCAGCTATCGGGACTGGGGGACCGGG. Residues: CASSYRDWGTG. The full CDR3 reads CASSYRDWGTGQLYF.

This clone has a count of ten or more. Gene names are mouse gene names. The missing CDR3 end, 4 residues past where the read stops, is filled in from the germline J gene. The J gene is TRBJ1-1, the V gene TRBV14; 8 bases align to TRBD1. Germline CDR1 and CDR2: SGHDT and FRDEAV. The CDR3 is 15 residues long. The V segment lost 4 bases and the J segment 0 bases; nucleotides outside the gene matches: 5. CDR3 bases read: TGTGCCAGCAGTCCACAGGGGGGAGCAAACACA. Encoded protein: CASSPQGGANT. The CDR3 reads in full as CASSPQGGANTEVFF.

In the case of this clone: Gene and germline names: mouse. The sequenced fragment ends 4 residues before the CDR3 boundary, so the rest is inferred from the germline J gene. J is TRBJ2-1 and V is TRBV31, with 8 bases matching TRBD2. V was pared by 5 bases and J by 3 bases, with 3 bases of the junction left unmatched. This CDR3 has 13 amino acids. Germline loops: CDR1 GKSSPN, CDR2 SITVG. The CDR3 DNA, read in part, is TGTGCCTGGGCGGGACTGGTCTATGCT. It encodes CAWAGLVYA. In full, the CDR3 reads CAWAGLVYAEQFF.

This clone was counted between two and nine times. These gene names are mouse names. CDR3 sequence: CASSRDIQDTQYF. The CDR3 DNA, read in part, is TGTGCCAGCAGCCGGGACATCCAAGAC. V is TRBV19 and J is TRBJ2-5; maybe TRBD1 (6 bases). From the germline J gene comes the end of the CDR3, since the read stops 4 residues before it. The germline gives CDR1 FNHDT, CDR2 SITEND (reference sequence). V was pared by 5 bases and J by 2 bases, with 9 bases between. CDR3 length: 13 amino acids.

This clone was counted between two and nine times. The genes are named according to mouse. The read falls 4 residues short of the CDR3 end, and the missing part is taken from the germline J gene. This sequence joins TRBV13-2 and TRBJ2-7, with TRBD1 matching 7 bases. Germline V gene sequence: CDR1 NNHNN, CDR2 SYGAGS (reference sequence). This CDR3 has 12 residues. Here the CDR3 reads CASGRDRYEQYF. The CDR3 DNA, read in part, is TGTGCCAGCGGTCGGGACAGATAT.

This clone was counted ten times or more. The germline and genes are mouse ones. The read is 4 residues too short to cover the CDR3 end, so that end is filled in from the germline J gene. The chain links TRBV29 to TRBJ1-2; D possibly corresponds to TRBD1 (5 bases). This CDR3 comprises 11 residues. Germline loops: CDR1 MSHET, CDR2 SYDVDS. CDR3 protein: CASSSTDDYTF. CDR3 bases read: TGTGCTAGCAGTTCGACAGAC.

This clone was observed at least ten times. Gene names denote mouse genes. The read gets to within 4 residues of the CDR3 end, and the germline J gene fills in the rest. The gene calls are TRBV13-3 and TRBJ1-2; 9 bases align to TRBD1. CDR1 is NNHDY, CDR2 SYVADS, per germline. Losses at the gene ends were 4 bases for V and 3 bases for J; bases not matched to a gene: 4. The CDR3 is 14 amino acids. The chain's CDR3 is CASSRDREDSDYTF. CDR3 DNA, as far as it was read: TGTGCCAGCAGTCGGGACAGGGAGGACTCC.

The table lists this clone with many counts. Genes here carry mouse names. CDR3 bases read: TGTGCTAGCAGTGGAGGGGGGGCAAACTATGCT. Translated, it gives CASSGGGANYA. In full, the CDR3 is CASSGGGANYAEQFF. This chain uses TRBV17 with TRBJ2-1; TRBD2 aligns across 8 bases. The CDR3 extends 4 residues past the end of the read, so its final part is completed from the germline J gene. Per germline, CDR1 MNHDT and CDR2 YYDKIL. Trimming took 5 bases from V and 1 from J; bases not matched to a gene: 4. The CDR3 covers 15 residues.

The table lists this clone with many counts. The gene names given are mouse names. Incomplete CDR3 DNA: TGCACCTGCAGTGCAGATGGGTGGGGGGACTATGCT. Protein product: CTCSADGWGDYA. From start to end, the CDR3 is CTCSADGWGDYAEQFF. The chain is built from TRBV1 and TRBJ2-1, with TRBD2 matching 7 bases. The observed sequence ends 4 residues before the CDR3 terminus, with the missing tail filled in from the germline J gene. Germline lookup yields CDR1 NSQYPW and CDR2 LRSPGD (reference sequence). With 0 bases clipped from V and 2 bases from J, the junction kept 4 bases outside the gene matches. The CDR3 consists of 16 residues. Drawing the rest from reference TRBV1 and TRBJ2-1, the complete variable domain is VTLLEQNPRWRLVPRGQAVNLRCILKNSQYPWMSWYQQDLQKQLQWLFTLRSPGDKEVKSLPGADYLATRVTDTELRLQVANMSQGRTLYCTCSADGWGDYAEQFFGPGTRLTVL.

There are many counts of this clone. Mouse gene names and germline throughout. The sequenced fragment ends 4 residues before the CDR3 boundary, so the rest is inferred from the germline J gene. The chain has TRBV14 and TRBJ2-5, with 7 bases identical to TRBD1. The CDR3 is 13 amino acids. Trimming took 4 bases from V and 1 from J; bases not matched to a gene: 0. Germline CDR1 and CDR2: SGHDT and FRDEAV. The covered CDR3 bases are TGTGCCAGCAGTACAGGGGACCAAGAC. Its translation is CASSTGDQD. In full, the CDR3 is CASSTGDQDTQYF.

This clone has at least ten counts. The listed genes are named as in mouse. The sequenced fragment ends 4 residues before the CDR3 boundary, so the rest is inferred from the germline J gene. The chain carries TRBV31 and TRBJ2-7, with 10 bases fitting TRBD2. CDR1 is GKSSPN and CDR2 is SITVG in the germline V gene. The CDR3 totals 14 residues. CDR3 protein: CAWSHRTGGYEQYF. The CDR3 bases that were read are TGTGCCTGGAGTCATCGGACTGGGGGTTAT.